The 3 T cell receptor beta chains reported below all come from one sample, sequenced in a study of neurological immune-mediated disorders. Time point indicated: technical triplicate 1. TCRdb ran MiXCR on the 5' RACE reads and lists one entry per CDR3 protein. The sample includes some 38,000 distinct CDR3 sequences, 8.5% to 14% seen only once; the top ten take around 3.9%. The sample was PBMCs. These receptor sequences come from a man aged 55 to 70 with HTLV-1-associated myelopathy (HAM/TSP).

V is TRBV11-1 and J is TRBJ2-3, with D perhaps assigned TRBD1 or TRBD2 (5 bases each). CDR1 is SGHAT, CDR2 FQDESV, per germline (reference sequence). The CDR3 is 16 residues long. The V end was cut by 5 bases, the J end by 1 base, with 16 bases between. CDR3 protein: CASSQSRDGGTDTQYF. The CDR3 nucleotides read TGTGCCAGCAGCCAATCAAGGGACGGGGGCACAGATACGCAGTATTTT.

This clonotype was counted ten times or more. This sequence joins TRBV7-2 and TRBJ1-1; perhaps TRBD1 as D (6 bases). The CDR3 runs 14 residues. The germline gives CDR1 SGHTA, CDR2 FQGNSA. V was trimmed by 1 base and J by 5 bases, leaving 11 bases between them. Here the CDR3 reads CASSLGGRGTEAFF. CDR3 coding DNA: TGTGCCAGCAGCTTAGGGGGGAGGGGGACTGAAGCTTTCTTT.

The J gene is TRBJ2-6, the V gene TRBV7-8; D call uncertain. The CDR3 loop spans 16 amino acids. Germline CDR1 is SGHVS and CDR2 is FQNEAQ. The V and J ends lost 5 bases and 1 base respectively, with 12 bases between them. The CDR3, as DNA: TGTGCCAGCAGCCATAGAAGAGTTTCTGGGGCCAACGTCCTGACTTTC. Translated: CASSHRRVSGANVLTF.